The sequence of this T cell receptor beta chain was determined in a study of blood T cells in healthy people across ages. Study-wide results and caveats: Both naive CD4+ cell counts and diversity were greater in long-lived donors than in aged donors.

Together with a sample-barcoded 5' primer, a J-beta primer mix was included in a second PCR lasting about 6 to 11 cycles. Researchers report that a template-switch adaptor with 12 random nucleotides tagged each cDNA molecule. Researchers report that each sample yielded at least 3 million CDR3-containing paired-end reads. TCRdb passed the 5' RACE reads through MiXCR, listing each CDR3 protein once. The table includes about 970,000 distinct CDR3 sequences, just over 50% detected once. Of note for this clonotype: What it binds is not known.

Trimming removed 5 bases from V and 8 bases from J; junction bases left unmatched: 6. CDR1 and CDR2 (germline): DFQATT, SNEGSKA (reference sequence). This CDR3 region has 12 residues. The rearrangement joins TRBV20-1 to TRBJ1-2; 9 bases line up with TRBD1. The source material was blood. This sequence was found in a woman aged 55-69 years in good health. CDR3 bases: TGCAGTGCTCCCGACAGGGGGGACGGCTACACCTTC. This codes for CSAPDRGDGYTF.